Below are 17 T cell receptor beta chains sequenced from a single sample in a study of blood T cell repertoires in COVID-19. Data came from immunoSEQ multiplex PCR; TCRdb stores just in-frame clones and leaves some out. The sample consists of over 95,000 clones, roughly 79% of them appearing once. Sequencing input: peripheral blood. The receptors shown here come from a human donor in a cohort sampled during active COVID-19.

This chain joins TRBV5-1 and TRBJ1-4; weak D call: TRBD1 (6 bases). Trimming shortened V by 3 bases and J by 6 bases, and 15 bases separated the two germline ends. In germline, CDR1 is SGHRS, CDR2 YFSETQ. The CDR3 sequence is 15 residues long. The CDR3 DNA follows: TGCGCCAGCAGCTGGGGAACAGGGTCGGATGAAAAACTGTTTTTT. Its protein product is CASSWGTGSDEKLFF.

CDR3 in amino acids: CASSLAPRGLTDTQYF. The CDR3 coding sequence is TGTGCCAGCAGCTTGGCTCCCAGGGGATTAACAGATACGCAGTATTTT. The chain employs TRBV5-4 and TRBJ2-3, with D possibly matching TRBD1 (6 bases). Trimming shortened V by 0 bases and J by 3 bases, and 14 bases separated the two germline ends. Germline values: CDR1 SGHNT, CDR2 YYREEE (reference sequence). The CDR3 loop spans 16 amino acids. The variable domain in full, with the rest retrieved from reference TRBV5-4 and TRBJ2-3, is ETGVTQSPTHLIKTRGQQVTLRCSSQSGHNTVSWYQQALGQGPQFIFQYYREEENGRGNFPPRFSGLQFPNYSSELNVNALELDDSALYLCASSLAPRGLTDTQYFGPGTRLTVL.

The chain has TRBV7-2 and TRBJ1-2, with TRBD1 as a possible D gene (6 bases). Germline V CDR1 and CDR2: SGHTA, FQGNSA. Trimming shortened V by 6 bases and J by 7 bases, and 18 bases separated the two germline ends. The CDR3 is 14 amino acids. The CDR3 DNA sequence: TGTGCCAGCAGTCCCACAGGGATTCAGGGTGGCTACACCTTC. It encodes CASSPTGIQGGYTF.

V usage is TRBV5-1 and J usage is TRBJ2-5, with 10 bases matching TRBD2. This CDR3 is 15 amino acids long. The junction had 5 bases not matched to a gene; V was cut back by 6 bases and J by 0 bases. CDR1 SGHRS and CDR2 YFSETQ come from the germline V gene. DNA of the CDR3: TGCGCCAGCACCTTAGCGGGAGGAAACCAAGAGACCCAGTACTTC. Translated: CASTLAGGNQETQYF.

The chain links TRBV5-1 to TRBJ1-2, with a tentative D call TRBD1 (6 bases). The CDR3 spans 19 residues. The germline gives CDR1 SGHRS, CDR2 YFSETQ. With 1 base removed from V and 2 bases from J, the gap between germline ends came to 24 bases. CDR3 in amino acids: CASSLSIQTIGRGNYGYTF. The CDR3 DNA is TGCGCCAGCAGCTTGAGTATCCAGACGATCGGCAGGGGAAACTATGGCTACACCTTC.

J is TRBJ2-2 and V is TRBV15, with 9 nucleotides matching TRBD1. Germline V gives CDR1 LNHNV, CDR2 YYDKDF (reference sequence). The trim removed 5 bases at V and 5 bases at J, leaving 15 bases unmatched. The CDR3 length is 18 residues. In DNA, the CDR3 is TGTGCCACCAGCGGTAAACAGGGGGCGCGGTTGGGGACCGGGGAGCTGTTTTTT. This sequence encodes CATSGKQGARLGTGELFF.

The rearrangement joins TRBV11-2 to TRBJ2-7; TRBD1 aligns across 10 bases. There are 15 residues in the CDR3. Unmatched junction bases numbered 5, after V lost 4 bases and J lost 2 bases. In germline, CDR1 is SGHAT, CDR2 FQNNGV. In nucleotides, the CDR3 is TGTGCCAGCAGCTCCGGGACAGGGGCCCCCTACGAGCAGTACTTC. This gives the protein CASSSGTGAPYEQYF.

The genes are TRBV7-8 and TRBJ1-5; the D gene is possibly TRBD1 (5 bases). There are 15 residues in the CDR3. V shed 4 bases and J shed 6 bases, with 16 bases lying between them. Germline loops: CDR1 SGHVS, CDR2 FQNEAQ. The CDR3 protein is CASSSLGQGAQPQHF. The CDR3 nucleotides are TGTGCCAGCAGCTCCCTGGGGCAGGGCGCTCAGCCCCAGCATTTT.

The chain uses TRBV11-3 and TRBJ1-4, with 8 bases that match TRBD1. Germline V gives CDR1 SGHNT, CDR2 YENEEA. The CDR3 sequence is 15 residues long. After removal of 4 bases from V and 1 base from J, the junction contained 2 bases not matched to a gene. Here the CDR3 reads CASSSQGGTNEKLFF. DNA of the CDR3: TGTGCCAGCAGCTCACAGGGGGGAACTAATGAAAAACTGTTTTTT.

The chain uses TRBV5-1 and TRBJ2-1; 8 bases match TRBD1. The germline CDR1 and CDR2 sequences are SGHRS and YFSETQ. Trimming removed 0 bases from V and 4 bases from J; junction bases left unmatched: 3. The CDR3 has 15 amino acids. CDR3 in DNA: TGCGCCAGCAGCTTGGGGACAGGGCTTTACAATGAGCAGTTCTTC. It encodes CASSLGTGLYNEQFF.

The chain links TRBV3-1 (or the pseudogene TRBV3-2) to TRBJ2-3; D uncertain. Germline V gives CDR1 LGHDT, CDR2 YNNKEL (reference sequence). The CDR3 loop spans 14 amino acids. Between the trimmed V and J ends, which lost 1 base and 4 bases, there was a span of 9 bases. CDR3 sequence: CASSQVSGPDTQYF. The CDR3 DNA reads as TGTGCCAGCAGCCAAGTATCAGGCCCAGATACGCAGTATTTT.

Only one count was recorded for this clone. J is TRBJ1-3 and V is TRBV7-2; no clear D. V was shortened by 6 bases and J by 2 bases, with 14 bases between the two germline ends. The germline gives CDR1 SGHTA, CDR2 FQGNSA. There are 15 residues in the CDR3. DNA of the CDR3: TGTGCCAGCAGTACGCAGTTTTCCGCTGGAAACACCATATATTTT. It yields the protein CASSTQFSAGNTIYF.

CDR3 sequence (DNA): TGTGCCAGCAGCCGGACCCCGGGACTAGCGGGGGACGAGCAGTACTTC. Its protein is CASSRTPGLAGDEQYF. The chain has TRBV5-4 and TRBJ2-7, with 14 bases matching TRBD2. V shed 4 bases and J 5 bases; nucleotides not matched to a gene: 8. Germline CDR1 and CDR2: SGHNT and YYREEE (reference sequence). The CDR3 runs 16 residues.

The chain joins TRBV7-3 to TRBJ2-7; 8 bases are a match to TRBD1. Losses at the gene ends were 5 bases for V and 5 bases for J; bases not matched to a gene: 14. This CDR3 has 16 residues. Germline V gene sequence: CDR1 SGHTA, CDR2 FQGTGA. The CDR3 DNA sequence: TGTGCCAGCAGCCAGGGGGCGGGGTTTTCCCCCAACGAGCAGTACTTC. Its protein product is CASSQGAGFSPNEQYF.

The DNA for the CDR3 is TGCGCCAGCAGCTCGGGGACAGTGGACTCCTACGAGCAGTACTTC. It translates to CASSSGTVDSYEQYF. The chain combines TRBV5-1 with TRBJ2-7, with 7 bases aligning to TRBD1. J gave up 0 bases and V 3 bases, and 6 bases lay outside the gene matches. CDR1 SGHRS and CDR2 YFSETQ come from the germline V gene. The CDR3 has 15 amino acids.

The chain recombines TRBV30 with TRBJ1-1; a weak D match, TRBD1 (6 bases). Germline assignment: CDR1 GTSNPN and CDR2 SVGIG (reference sequence). Between the trimmed V and J ends, which lost 4 bases and 2 bases, there was a span of 23 bases. The CDR3 covers 17 residues. CDR3 residues: CAWMEIWGRGDNTEAFF. The CDR3 nucleotides read TGTGCCTGGATGGAGATTTGGGGGAGGGGGGACAACACTGAAGCTTTCTTT.

This chain joins TRBV19 and TRBJ1-3, with TRBD1 identical over 9 bases. Germline CDR1 and CDR2: LNHDA and SQIVND (reference sequence). The CDR3 has 15 amino acids. V shed 7 bases and J 5 bases; nucleotides not matched to a gene: 9. This CDR3 reads CASINPYRGRNTIYF. In DNA, the CDR3 is TGTGCCAGTATTAATCCTTACAGGGGGCGAAACACCATATATTTT.